These 15 T cell receptor beta chains share one sample of origin, sequenced in a study of blood T cell repertoires in COVID-19 (dated by TCRdb to 2020 to 2021). The library came from the immunoSEQ multiplex PCR assay. The source is immuneACCESS, and TCRdb retained only in-frame sequences with V and J called. Part of the clones is not carried over; for the studies checked, unresolved V genes explain less than half of this, and the remainder is unexplained. The sample records about 130,000 clones, roughly four fifths of which are singletons. 3.5% to 4.5% of the sample belongs to the ten largest clones. Sequenced: peripheral blood. All receptors come from a woman in her fifties or sixties with acute or convalescent COVID-19.

The chain is built from TRBV6-1 and TRBJ2-1; TRBD1 agrees at 7 bases. V lost 2 bases to trimming and J lost 5 bases; unmatched junction nucleotides: 3. CDR1 is MNHNS and CDR2 is SASEGT in the germline V gene. CDR3 size: 14 residues. Here the CDR3 DNA reads TGTGCCAGCAGTGAATGGGACAGCAACAATGAGCAGTTCTTC. Protein: CASSEWDSNNEQFF.

This clone was counted only a few times. The V gene is TRBV19, the J gene TRBJ1-2, with 10 bases matching TRBD1. CDR1 LNHDA and CDR2 SQIVND come from the germline V gene (reference sequence). The CDR3 has 14 residues. Unmatched junction bases numbered 1, after V lost 4 bases and J lost 2 bases. CDR3 region: CASSRTGGNYGYTF. CDR3 DNA sequence: TGTGCCAGTAGTAGGACAGGGGGGAACTATGGCTACACCTTC.

This clone was detected once. The chain is built from TRBV3-1 (or the pseudogene TRBV3-2) and TRBJ2-5; D perhaps matches TRBD2 (6 bases). The CDR3 length is 14 residues. Trimming left V 2 bases short and J 4 bases short, with 11 bases between. Looked up from germline, CDR1 is LGHDT and CDR2 is YNNKEL (reference sequence). The CDR3, as DNA: TGTGCCAGCAGCCAACCGGGGGTCGGAGAGACCCAGTACTTC. It specifies CASSQPGVGETQYF.

The rearrangement joins TRBV19 to TRBJ1-2, with D possibly being TRBD1 (6 bases). The germline CDR1 and CDR2 sequences are LNHDA and SQIVND (reference sequence). The V end was cut by 6 bases, the J end by 4 bases, with 12 bases between. This CDR3 has 13 residues. Here the CDR3 reads CASSRTGFYGYTF. For the CDR3, the DNA is TGTGCCAGTAGCCGTACAGGGTTCTATGGCTACACCTTC. Filled out from reference TRBV19 and TRBJ1-2, the complete variable domain reads DGGITQSPKYLFRKEGQNVTLSCEQNLNHDAMYWYRQDPGQGLRLIYYSQIVNDFQKGDIAEGYSVSREKKESFPLTVTSAQKNPTAFYLCASSRTGFYGYTFGSGTRLTVV.

The chain is built from TRBV5-1 and TRBJ2-7, with 7 nucleotides matching TRBD1. The V gene end was trimmed by 4 bases and the J gene end by 3 bases; junction bases not matched to a gene: 4. The germline V gene encodes CDR1 SGHRS and CDR2 YFSETQ. The CDR3 covers 13 residues. The CDR3 region is CASSEGQNYEQYF. In DNA form, the CDR3 reads TGCGCCAGCAGCGAGGGACAGAACTACGAGCAGTACTTC. Full variable domain (remainder filled in from reference TRBV5-1 and TRBJ2-7): KAGVTQTPRYLIKTRGQQVTLSCSPISGHRSVSWYQQTPGQGLQFLFEYFSETQRNKGNFPGRFSGRQFSNSRSEMNVSTLELGDSALYLCASSEGQNYEQYFGPGTRLTVT.

The chain has TRBV2 and TRBJ1-3, with 7 bases fitting TRBD1. The CDR3 totals 15 residues. V dropped 6 bases and J dropped 0; count of bases not matched to a gene: 5. The V gene's germline CDR1 is SNHLY and CDR2 FYNNEI. CDR3 DNA sequence: TGTGCCAGCAGCTACGGACAGGCCTCTGGAAACACCATATATTTT. Translating gives CASSYGQASGNTIYF.

The V call is TRBV9, the J call TRBJ2-1, with TRBD2 matching 9 bases. Losses at the gene ends were 3 bases for V and 6 bases for J; bases not matched to a gene: 10. The CDR3 is 16 amino acids. Per germline, CDR1 SGDLS and CDR2 YYNGEE. The CDR3 region has the DNA TGTGCCAGCAGCGGCGGCCAGGCTAGCGGGGCCAATGAGCAGTTCTTC. Residues: CASSGGQASGANEQFF. The variable domain in full, completed from reference TRBV9 and TRBJ2-1, reads DSGVTQTPKHLITATGQRVTLRCSPRSGDLSVYWYQQSLDQGLQFLIQYYNGEERAKGNILERFSAQQFPDLHSELNLSSLELGDSALYFCASSGGQASGANEQFFGPGTRLTVL.

This sequence joins TRBV18 and TRBJ2-6, with D unclear. Trimming cost V 6 bases and J 1 base, with 22 bases left between them. Germline V gene data show CDR1 as KGHSH and CDR2 as LQKENI. The CDR3 has 19 residues. The CDR3 nucleotides are TGTGCCAGCTCGCCCGATGAGACTCTCGTTTATTCTGGGGCCAACGTCCTGACTTTC. Amino acid sequence: CASSPDETLVYSGANVLTF. Full variable domain (rest looked up from reference TRBV18 and TRBJ2-6): NAGVMQNPRHLVRRRGQEARLRCSPMKGHSHVYWYRQLPEEGLKFMVYLQKENIIDESGMPKERFSAEFPKEGPSILRIQQVVRGDSAAYFCASSPDETLVYSGANVLTFGAGSRLTVL.

The CDR3 bases are TGCGCCAGCAGTGTAGGTAGCGGCACCGGGGAGCTGTTTTTT. This translates into CASSVGSGTGELFF. The chain uses TRBV10-1 and TRBJ2-2, with a possible D match to TRBD2 (6 bases). Deletions cut 4 bases from V and 4 bases from J, with 10 bases between. Looked up from germline, CDR1 is WNHNN and CDR2 is SYGVQD (reference sequence). The CDR3 has 14 residues.

The chain carries TRBV10-3 and TRBJ1-5; TRBD1 might be the D (5 bases). V dropped 4 bases and J dropped 0 bases, with 7 bases sitting between them. The germline gives CDR1 ENHRY, CDR2 SYGVKD. CDR3 length: 14 amino acids. The CDR3 region has the DNA TGTGCCATCAGTGGGGGGGGTAGCAATCAGCCCCAGCATTTT. Residues: CAISGGGSNQPQHF.

The chain employs TRBV28 and TRBJ2-2, with D uncertain. Germline lookup yields CDR1 MDHEN and CDR2 SYDVKM. The CDR3 spans 12 residues. V lost 8 bases, J lost 6 bases, and 10 bases lay in between. This CDR3 is CASAYKAGELFF. The CDR3 DNA is TGTGCCAGCGCTTACAAAGCCGGGGAGCTGTTTTTT.

The gene calls are TRBV21-1 and TRBJ2-1; the D segment call TRBD2 is taken from the table without a DNA check. TRBV21-1 is a known pseudogene. This CDR3 has 11 residues. CDR3 residues: CASSRGLGQFF. As DNA, the CDR3 is TGTGCCAGCAGCAGAGGGTTGGGGCAGTTCTTC.

V is TRBV9 and J is TRBJ1-2; the D is unclear. Germline V gene sequence: CDR1 SGDLS, CDR2 YYNGEE. Trimming pared 3 bases from V and 3 bases from J, leaving 12 bases between. The CDR3 spans 14 residues. The CDR3 DNA follows: TGTGCCAGCAGCGGCGAGCAGGTGGACTATGGCTACACCTTC. As protein: CASSGEQVDYGYTF.

V usage is TRBV7-8 and J usage is TRBJ2-3, with 7 positions matching TRBD1. This CDR3 region has 16 residues. Germline values: CDR1 SGHVS, CDR2 FQNEAQ. Trimming removed 0 bases from V and 3 bases from J; junction bases left unmatched: 6. CDR3 sequence: CASSLATGWSTDTQYF. In DNA, the CDR3 is TGTGCCAGCAGCTTAGCGACAGGGTGGTCAACAGATACGCAGTATTTT.

V usage is TRBV28 and J usage is TRBJ1-5, with TRBD1 identical over 11 bases. Trimming took 6 bases from V and 4 from J; bases not matched to a gene: 8. This CDR3 spans 16 amino acids. CDR1 and CDR2 from the germline V gene are MDHEN and SYDVKM. The CDR3 region is CASRRSGTGGNQPQHF. CDR3 bases: TGTGCCAGCAGGCGATCCGGGACAGGGGGGAATCAGCCCCAGCATTTT.